This is a list of T cell receptor beta chains from one sample in a study of PD-L1 blockade in urothelial cancer. The table came from immunoSEQ multiplex PCR; TCRdb's copy has only in-frame clones and leaves some out. The table lists about 93,000 clones, 90% of them singletons. Sequenced material: PBMCs, taken around atezolizumab (anti-PD-L1) treatment. These receptors originate from a man in his fifties or sixties with urothelial cancer. Both conserved end residues are part of each CDR3. Fields, in order: clone size, V gene, D gene, J gene, CDR3 DNA, CDR3 protein. D genes are given only for firm matches. Size values are once, few and many counts, or a class for expanded clones, and some rows have none.

clone size: few
V gene: TRBV19
D gene: .
J gene: TRBJ2-2
CDR3 DNA: TGTGCCAGTAGTGGCGGGGGCTCGGACACCGGGGAGCTGTTTTTT
CDR3 protein: CASSGGGSDTGELFF

clone size: once
V gene: TRBV4-1
D gene: .
J gene: TRBJ2-7
CDR3 DNA: TGCGCCAGCAGCCAAGGGCAGGGATTCTACGAGCAGTACTTC
CDR3 protein: CASSQGQGFYEQYF

clone size: .
V gene: TRBV7-9
D gene: TRBD1
J gene: TRBJ2-3
CDR3 DNA: TGTGCCAGCAGCTTGCAGGGGGGCACAGATACGCAGTATTTT
CDR3 protein: CASSLQGGTDTQYF

clone size: .
V gene: TRBV5-8
D gene: .
J gene: TRBJ1-2
CDR3 DNA: TGTGCCAGCAGCTTACTAGGTGGTGATGGCTACACCTTC
CDR3 protein: CASSLLGGDGYTF

clone size: few
V gene: TRBV19
D gene: .
J gene: TRBJ1-2
CDR3 DNA: TGTGCCAGTAGCCCGGGGTCGGTGAGCTATGGCTACACCTTC
CDR3 protein: CASSPGSVSYGYTF

clone size: .
V gene: TRBV6-1
D gene: TRBD1
J gene: TRBJ1-5
CDR3 DNA: TGTGCCAGCAGTGAAGCCCCCCCAGGGGGCGGATTTCAGCCCCAGCATTTT
CDR3 protein: CASSEAPPGGGFQPQHF

clone size: .
V gene: TRBV7-3
D gene: TRBD2
J gene: TRBJ2-3
CDR3 DNA: TGTGCCAGCAGCTTTGGCGGGGGGGCAAGAGATACGCAGTATTTT
CDR3 protein: CASSFGGGARDTQYF

clone size: .
V gene: TRBV7-2
D gene: .
J gene: TRBJ2-3
CDR3 DNA: TGTGCCAGCAGAAGAGCGGGCACAGATACGCAGTATTTT
CDR3 protein: CASRRAGTDTQYF

clone size: .
V gene: TRBV5-1
D gene: TRBD2
J gene: TRBJ2-5
CDR3 DNA: TGCGCCAGCAGCCCGGGGACTAGCGGGGCGGAAGAGACCCAGTACTTC
CDR3 protein: CASSPGTSGAEETQYF

clone size: .
V gene: TRBV6-1
D gene: .
J gene: TRBJ2-7
CDR3 DNA: TGTGCCAGCATGCAGGGGTCCTACGAGCAGTACTTC
CDR3 protein: CASMQGSYEQYF

clone size: .
V gene: TRBV27
D gene: .
J gene: TRBJ2-2
CDR3 DNA: TGTGCCAGCAGTCCCAGGGTGTCCGGGGAGCTGTTTTTT
CDR3 protein: CASSPRVSGELFF

clone size: .
V gene: TRBV19
D gene: TRBD1
J gene: TRBJ2-7
CDR3 DNA: TGTGCCAGTAGTATCGACAGGGGGTCCTCCTACGAGCAGTACTTC
CDR3 protein: CASSIDRGSSYEQYF

clone size: .
V gene: TRBV7-2
D gene: TRBD2
J gene: TRBJ2-2
CDR3 DNA: TGTGCCAGCAGTCAAGCGACTAGCGGGAGCGTCACCGGGGAGCTGTTTTTT
CDR3 protein: CASSQATSGSVTGELFF

clone size: .
V gene: TRBV27
D gene: .
J gene: TRBJ2-1
CDR3 DNA: TGTGCCAGCAGTTTTGGGAGAGGAGTGTACAATGAGCAGTTCTTC
CDR3 protein: CASSFGRGVYNEQFF

clone size: .
V gene: TRBV7-2
D gene: TRBD2
J gene: TRBJ2-7
CDR3 DNA: TGTGCCAGCAGCTTTAGCGGGAGGAAAGGGGAGCAGTACTTC
CDR3 protein: CASSFSGRKGEQYF

clone size: .
V gene: TRBV9
D gene: TRBD2
J gene: TRBJ2-7
CDR3 DNA: TGTGCCAGCAGCGCCCTGGGGAGGGGCGAGCAGTACTTC
CDR3 protein: CASSALGRGEQYF

clone size: .
V gene: TRBV15
D gene: TRBD2
J gene: TRBJ2-5
CDR3 DNA: TGTGCCACCAGCAGAGAAGCGAGCGGGACTGGTCCCCAGTACTTC
CDR3 protein: CATSREASGTGPQYF

clone size: .
V gene: TRBV5-4
D gene: .
J gene: TRBJ2-5
CDR3 DNA: TGTGCCAGCAGCTCGGGGGGCGTCCAACAGACCCAGTACTTC
CDR3 protein: CASSSGGVQQTQYF

clone size: .
V gene: TRBV29-1
D gene: .
J gene: TRBJ2-7
CDR3 DNA: TGCAGCGTTGAACGCTCAGGCGAGGGATACGAGCAGTACTTC
CDR3 protein: CSVERSGEGYEQYF

clone size: .
V gene: TRBV5-6
D gene: TRBD1
J gene: TRBJ1-5
CDR3 DNA: TGTGCCAGCAGCGTCCGGGACAGGGTTAGCAATCAGCCCCAGCATTTT
CDR3 protein: CASSVRDRVSNQPQHF

clone size: .
V gene: TRBV30
D gene: .
J gene: TRBJ1-6
CDR3 DNA: TGTGCCTGGAGCCTTCCAGGGGAGACACCCCTCCACTTT
CDR3 protein: CAWSLPGETPLHF

clone size: .
V gene: TRBV7-3
D gene: TRBD2
J gene: TRBJ2-7
CDR3 DNA: TGTGCCAGCAGCTTAACTGGACCGACTAGCGGACTCTACGAGCAGTACTTC
CDR3 protein: CASSLTGPTSGLYEQYF

clone size: .
V gene: TRBV2
D gene: .
J gene: TRBJ1-4
CDR3 DNA: TGTGCCAGCAGAGAACAGGAAACTAATGAAAAACTGTTTTTT
CDR3 protein: CASREQETNEKLFF

clone size: .
V gene: TRBV11-2
D gene: TRBD2
J gene: TRBJ2-7
CDR3 DNA: TGTGCCAGCAGCTGGGGAGGGCGCTCCTACGAGCAGTACTTC
CDR3 protein: CASSWGGRSYEQYF

clone size: .
V gene: TRBV18
D gene: TRBD2
J gene: TRBJ2-1
CDR3 DNA: TGTGCCAGCTCACGGACCTTAGCGGGAGGGACCTACAATGAGCAGTTCTTC
CDR3 protein: CASSRTLAGGTYNEQFF

clone size: .
V gene: TRBV18
D gene: .
J gene: TRBJ1-2
CDR3 DNA: TGTGCCAGCTCAAGGAACGGGGATGGCTACACCTTC
CDR3 protein: CASSRNGDGYTF

clone size: .
V gene: TRBV9
D gene: TRBD2
J gene: TRBJ2-2
CDR3 DNA: TGTGCCAGCAGCGTAGCCCCTAGCGGGGGATCCGGCACCGGGGAGCTGTTTTTT
CDR3 protein: CASSVAPSGGSGTGELFF

clone size: once
V gene: TRBV4-3
D gene: TRBD1
J gene: TRBJ2-1
CDR3 DNA: TGCGCCAGCAGCCAGGGACAGGGGGTACCCTACAATGAGCAGTTCTTC
CDR3 protein: CASSQGQGVPYNEQFF

clone size: .
V gene: TRBV7-6
D gene: TRBD1
J gene: TRBJ2-7
CDR3 DNA: TGTGCCAGCAGCCTTGGACAGGTAGTCGAGCAGTACTTC
CDR3 protein: CASSLGQVVEQYF

clone size: .
V gene: TRBV28
D gene: .
J gene: TRBJ2-7
CDR3 DNA: TGTGCCAGCAGTTTTGGGTCCGCCGGAGCCTACGAGCAGTACTTC
CDR3 protein: CASSFGSAGAYEQYF

clone size: .
V gene: TRBV5-6
D gene: .
J gene: TRBJ1-4
CDR3 DNA: TGTGCCAGCAGCATATTAGCCTCAGGGGCCTCAACTAATGAAAAACTGTTTTTT
CDR3 protein: CASSILASGASTNEKLFF

clone size: .
V gene: TRBV10-3
D gene: .
J gene: TRBJ2-2
CDR3 DNA: TGTGCCATCACCCCGTCAGGCGCGGGCTTCGGGGAGCTGTTTTTT
CDR3 protein: CAITPSGAGFGELFF

clone size: .
V gene: TRBV5-1
D gene: TRBD1
J gene: TRBJ1-6
CDR3 DNA: TGCGCCAGCAGCAGAGGACAGGGGACATCACCCCTCCACTTT
CDR3 protein: CASSRGQGTSPLHF

clone size: .
V gene: TRBV18
D gene: TRBD1
J gene: TRBJ1-3
CDR3 DNA: TGTGCCAGCTCACCTCAACAGGGGGCTTATGGAAACACCATATATTTT
CDR3 protein: CASSPQQGAYGNTIYF

clone size: .
V gene: TRBV6-1
D gene: TRBD1
J gene: TRBJ2-3
CDR3 DNA: TGTGCCAGCAGTGAGGACAGGACAGGCACAGATACGCAGTATTTT
CDR3 protein: CASSEDRTGTDTQYF

clone size: .
V gene: TRBV27
D gene: .
J gene: TRBJ2-3
CDR3 DNA: TGTGCCGCAGGAGATACGCAGTATTTT
CDR3 protein: CAAGDTQYF

clone size: .
V gene: TRBV7-6
D gene: TRBD2
J gene: TRBJ2-5
CDR3 DNA: TGTGCCAGCAGCCCGGGACTAGTATACCAAGAGACCCAGTACTTC
CDR3 protein: CASSPGLVYQETQYF

clone size: .
V gene: TRBV30
D gene: TRBD2
J gene: TRBJ2-5
CDR3 DNA: TGTGCCAGTCGAGCGGGGGGGCTGGAGACCCAGTACTTC
CDR3 protein: CASRAGGLETQYF

clone size: once
V gene: TRBV7-2
D gene: .
J gene: TRBJ2-3
CDR3 DNA: TGTGCCAGCAGCCCAGGGGCGGGAGCCGCATATACGCAGTATTTT
CDR3 protein: CASSPGAGAAYTQYF

clone size: .
V gene: TRBV10-3
D gene: .
J gene: TRBJ2-7
CDR3 DNA: TGTGCCATCAGTGCACAGGGGGGGACCTACGAGCAGTACTTC
CDR3 protein: CAISAQGGTYEQYF

clone size: .
V gene: TRBV4-3
D gene: TRBD2
J gene: TRBJ2-2
CDR3 DNA: TGCGCCAGCAGCCAAGATCTTATGTGGCGGGAGGGCCAGTCCGGGGAGCTGTTTTTT
CDR3 protein: CASSQDLMWREGQSGELFF

clone size: .
V gene: TRBV11-3
D gene: .
J gene: TRBJ2-7
CDR3 DNA: TGTGCCAGCAGCCAAGGACTCGCGTATTACGAGCAGTACTTC
CDR3 protein: CASSQGLAYYEQYF

clone size: .
V gene: TRBV4-2
D gene: TRBD1
J gene: TRBJ1-4
CDR3 DNA: TGTGCCAGCAGCCCAATGACAGGGGATGGAAAACTGTTTTTT
CDR3 protein: CASSPMTGDGKLFF

clone size: .
V gene: TRBV7-3
D gene: .
J gene: TRBJ2-1
CDR3 DNA: TGTGCCAGCAGCTTAGGCCATCCCCTTTACAATGAGCAGTTCTTC
CDR3 protein: CASSLGHPLYNEQFF

clone size: .
V gene: TRBV7-2
D gene: TRBD2
J gene: TRBJ2-7
CDR3 DNA: TGTGCCAGCAGCGCCGCCGGGACTAGCGTCTACGAGCAGTACTTC
CDR3 protein: CASSAAGTSVYEQYF